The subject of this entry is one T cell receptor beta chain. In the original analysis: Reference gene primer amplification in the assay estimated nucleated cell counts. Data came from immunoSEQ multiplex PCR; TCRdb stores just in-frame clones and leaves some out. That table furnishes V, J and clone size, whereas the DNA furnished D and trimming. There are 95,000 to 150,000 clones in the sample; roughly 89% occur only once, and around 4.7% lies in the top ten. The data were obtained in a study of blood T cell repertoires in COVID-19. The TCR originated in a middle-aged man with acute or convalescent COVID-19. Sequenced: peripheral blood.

DNA for the CDR3: TGTGCCAGCAGCCGGGGGGTGAACACTGAAGCTTTCTTT. The encoded protein is CASSRGVNTEAFF. The chain employs TRBV3-1 (or the pseudogene TRBV3-2) and TRBJ1-1; possible D gene TRBD1, 5 bases. V lost 4 bases, J lost 0 bases, and 6 bases lay in between. This CDR3 has 13 residues. CDR1 and CDR2 (germline): LGHDT, YNNKEL (reference sequence).